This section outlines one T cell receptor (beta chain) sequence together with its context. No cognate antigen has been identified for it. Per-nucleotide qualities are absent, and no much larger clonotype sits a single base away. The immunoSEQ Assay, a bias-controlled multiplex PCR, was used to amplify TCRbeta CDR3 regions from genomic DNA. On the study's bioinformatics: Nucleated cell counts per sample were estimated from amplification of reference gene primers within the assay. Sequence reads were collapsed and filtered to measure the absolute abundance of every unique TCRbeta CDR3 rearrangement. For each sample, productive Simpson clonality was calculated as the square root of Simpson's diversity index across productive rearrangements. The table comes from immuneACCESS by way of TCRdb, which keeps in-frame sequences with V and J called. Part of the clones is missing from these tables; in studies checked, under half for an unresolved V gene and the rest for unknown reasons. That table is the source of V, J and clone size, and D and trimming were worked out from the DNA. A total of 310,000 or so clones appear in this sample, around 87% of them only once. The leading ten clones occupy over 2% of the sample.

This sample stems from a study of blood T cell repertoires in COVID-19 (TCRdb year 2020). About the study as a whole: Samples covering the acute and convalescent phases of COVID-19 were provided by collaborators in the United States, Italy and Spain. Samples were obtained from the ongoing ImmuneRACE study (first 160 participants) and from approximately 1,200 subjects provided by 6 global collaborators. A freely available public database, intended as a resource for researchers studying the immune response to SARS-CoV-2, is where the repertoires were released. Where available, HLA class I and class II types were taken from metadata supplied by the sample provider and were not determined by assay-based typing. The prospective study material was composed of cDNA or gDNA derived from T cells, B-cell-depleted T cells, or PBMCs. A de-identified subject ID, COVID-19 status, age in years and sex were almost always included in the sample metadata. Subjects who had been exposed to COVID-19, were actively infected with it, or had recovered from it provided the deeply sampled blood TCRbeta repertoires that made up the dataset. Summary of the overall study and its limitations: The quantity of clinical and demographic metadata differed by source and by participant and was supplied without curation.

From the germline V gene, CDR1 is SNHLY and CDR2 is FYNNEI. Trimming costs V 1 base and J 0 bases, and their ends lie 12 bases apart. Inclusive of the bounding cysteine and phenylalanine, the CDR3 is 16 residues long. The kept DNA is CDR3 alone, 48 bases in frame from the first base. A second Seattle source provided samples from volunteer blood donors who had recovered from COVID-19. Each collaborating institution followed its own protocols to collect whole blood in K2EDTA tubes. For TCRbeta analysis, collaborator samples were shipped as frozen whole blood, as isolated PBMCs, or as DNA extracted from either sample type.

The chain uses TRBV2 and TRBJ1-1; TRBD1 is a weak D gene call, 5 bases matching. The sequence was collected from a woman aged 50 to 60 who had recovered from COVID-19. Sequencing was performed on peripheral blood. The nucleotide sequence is TGTGCCAGCAGTGAAGTCGGGGGGAGGTTGAACACTGAAGCTTTCTTT. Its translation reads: CASSEVGGRLNTEAFF.